This is a list of T cell receptor beta chains from one sample in a study of CD8+ T cells in alopecia areata. The data were produced by immunoSEQ multiplex PCR, yet TCRdb's version contains in-frame clones alone and is incomplete. The table has about 97,000 clones, 50% to 60% seen once. The sample in question was CD8+ T cells sorted from blood, obtained around week 55, from a patient treated with tofacitinib. All receptors derive from a human donor with alopecia areata. CDR3s include the opening cysteine and the closing phenylalanine or tryptophan. The D gene is left open where the match is weak. Size is stated for part of the rows, as once, few or many counts, or as a class when the clone is expanded.

d_gene: -; v_gene: TRBV25-1; abundance: once; j_gene: TRBJ2-5; CDR3nt: TGTGCCTCAACCACTGGACAGACCCAGTACTTC; CDR3aa: CASTTGQTQYF
d_gene: -; v_gene: TRBV27; abundance: -; j_gene: TRBJ2-7; CDR3nt: TGTGCCAGCAGTCCAGGATTGGGGTACGAGCAGTACTTC; CDR3aa: CASSPGLGYEQYF
d_gene: -; v_gene: TRBV29-1; abundance: -; j_gene: TRBJ1-1; CDR3nt: TGCAGCGTTGAAGAAGGGTCAGGTACGGGAGCTTTCTTT; CDR3aa: CSVEEGSGTGAFF
d_gene: -; v_gene: TRBV18; abundance: -; j_gene: TRBJ2-7; CDR3nt: TGTGCCAGCTCACCCCAGGACAGACCCTACGAGCAGTACTTC; CDR3aa: CASSPQDRPYEQYF
d_gene: TRBD1; v_gene: TRBV19; abundance: -; j_gene: TRBJ2-4; CDR3nt: TGTGCCAGTAGTAAAGGACAGGGGTGGGCAGACAACATTCAGTACTTC; CDR3aa: CASSKGQGWADNIQYF
d_gene: TRBD2; v_gene: TRBV5-6; abundance: -; j_gene: TRBJ2-7; CDR3nt: TGTGCCAGCAGCCCCGAGACTAGCGGGGGGTTCCACGAGCAGTACTTC; CDR3aa: CASSPETSGGFHEQYF
d_gene: -; v_gene: TRBV10-3; abundance: few; j_gene: TRBJ2-2; CDR3nt: TGTGCCATCAGTTCCACCCAGCGGTACACCGGGGAGCTGTTTTTT; CDR3aa: CAISSTQRYTGELFF
d_gene: TRBD1; v_gene: TRBV7-8; abundance: -; j_gene: TRBJ2-1; CDR3nt: TGTGCCAGCAGCGGAAGGACAGGGGGCGGCAATGAGCAGTTCTTC; CDR3aa: CASSGRTGGGNEQFF
d_gene: TRBD1; v_gene: TRBV5-1; abundance: once; j_gene: TRBJ1-1; CDR3nt: TGCGCCAGCAGCCAACCAACCACAGGGGGCGCAAACACTGAAGCTTTCTTT; CDR3aa: CASSQPTTGGANTEAFF
d_gene: -; v_gene: TRBV20-1; abundance: -; j_gene: TRBJ2-1; CDR3nt: TGCAGTGCCGTGGATCGGAATGAGCAGTTCTTC; CDR3aa: CSAVDRNEQFF
d_gene: TRBD2; v_gene: TRBV30; abundance: -; j_gene: TRBJ2-7; CDR3nt: TGTGCCTGGAGTGTACTCGCGGTCGCGGGGGACGAGCAGTACTTC; CDR3aa: CAWSVLAVAGDEQYF
d_gene: TRBD2; v_gene: TRBV30; abundance: -; j_gene: TRBJ2-3; CDR3nt: TGTGCCCGAGAACCAGCGGGGGGGAGCACAGATACGCAGTATTTT; CDR3aa: CAREPAGGSTDTQYF
d_gene: -; v_gene: TRBV5-6; abundance: -; j_gene: TRBJ2-1; CDR3nt: TGTGCCAGCAGCTCGCCCAGGGCCGATGAGCAGTTCTTC; CDR3aa: CASSSPRADEQFF
d_gene: TRBD1; v_gene: TRBV4-1; abundance: -; j_gene: TRBJ2-5; CDR3nt: TGCGCCAGCAGCCAAGCCCGGACAGGGATGGGGGAGACCCAGTACTTC; CDR3aa: CASSQARTGMGETQYF
d_gene: -; v_gene: TRBV13; abundance: few; j_gene: TRBJ2-1; CDR3nt: TGTGCCAGCAGCCGAAAGCAGGGCGATGAGCAGTTCTTC; CDR3aa: CASSRKQGDEQFF
d_gene: -; v_gene: TRBV4-1; abundance: -; j_gene: TRBJ1-5; CDR3nt: TGCGCCAGCAGCCGAGGATTTTTGGGACCGCGTCAGCCCCAGCATTTT; CDR3aa: CASSRGFLGPRQPQHF
d_gene: -; v_gene: TRBV7-9; abundance: -; j_gene: TRBJ1-3; CDR3nt: TGTGCCAGCAGCAACCTGGACAGCGGCTCTGGAAACACCATATATTTT; CDR3aa: CASSNLDSGSGNTIYF
d_gene: TRBD2; v_gene: TRBV5-1; abundance: -; j_gene: TRBJ2-1; CDR3nt: TGCGCCAGCAGCCCCGGAGGGGCTAGCGGGGTGTACAATGAGCAGTTCTTC; CDR3aa: CASSPGGASGVYNEQFF
d_gene: TRBD1; v_gene: TRBV7-9; abundance: -; j_gene: TRBJ1-1; CDR3nt: TGTGCCAGCAGCTTAAGGGACAGGGGGCGGAACACTGAAGCTTTCTTT; CDR3aa: CASSLRDRGRNTEAFF
d_gene: TRBD1; v_gene: TRBV15; abundance: -; j_gene: TRBJ1-5; CDR3nt: TGTGCCACCAGGGTCACAGGGGAGGATCAGCCCCAGCATTTT; CDR3aa: CATRVTGEDQPQHF
d_gene: TRBD1; v_gene: TRBV19; abundance: -; j_gene: TRBJ2-3; CDR3nt: TGTGCCAGTAGTATAGATGGCTCCGGGACAGATCCAGATACGCAGTATTTT; CDR3aa: CASSIDGSGTDPDTQYF
d_gene: -; v_gene: TRBV27; abundance: -; j_gene: TRBJ1-1; CDR3nt: TGTGCCAGCGGGCGAGGGAACACTGAAGCTTTCTTT; CDR3aa: CASGRGNTEAFF
d_gene: TRBD1; v_gene: TRBV7-3; abundance: -; j_gene: TRBJ2-3; CDR3nt: TGTGCCAGCAGCTGGACAGGGGGCAGGACAGATACGCAGTATTTT; CDR3aa: CASSWTGGRTDTQYF
d_gene: TRBD2; v_gene: TRBV5-8; abundance: -; j_gene: TRBJ2-1; CDR3nt: TGTGCCAGCAGCTTGGAGCTTAGCGGGGGGCTCGGATCATACAATGAGCAGTTCTTC; CDR3aa: CASSLELSGGLGSYNEQFF
d_gene: TRBD1; v_gene: TRBV2; abundance: -; j_gene: TRBJ1-1; CDR3nt: TGTGCCAGCCCTCTGACAGGGGGACTGAACACTGAAGCTTTCTTT; CDR3aa: CASPLTGGLNTEAFF
d_gene: TRBD1; v_gene: TRBV6-5; abundance: -; j_gene: TRBJ1-1; CDR3nt: TGTGCCAGCAGTCAGACAGGGGGAAGCACTGAAGCTTTCTTT; CDR3aa: CASSQTGGSTEAFF
d_gene: -; v_gene: TRBV2; abundance: -; j_gene: TRBJ1-5; CDR3nt: TGTGCCAGCAGTGAAGCGCTTCGGGGGGGTCGGACCCAGCATTTT; CDR3aa: CASSEALRGGRTQHF
d_gene: -; v_gene: TRBV6-1; abundance: -; j_gene: TRBJ2-5; CDR3nt: TGTGCCAGCAGTGAACCGGGCTGGGAGACCCAGTACTTC; CDR3aa: CASSEPGWETQYF
d_gene: -; v_gene: TRBV7-3; abundance: -; j_gene: TRBJ2-1; CDR3nt: TGTGCCAGCAGCTTTTCCTTGGACAGAAACAATGAGCAGTTCTTC; CDR3aa: CASSFSLDRNNEQFF
d_gene: TRBD2; v_gene: TRBV23-1; abundance: -; j_gene: TRBJ2-2; CDR3nt: TGCGCCAGCAGTCAATCGGGGCGGAGCCGGGGGGGCCGGGAGCTGTTTTTT; CDR3aa: CASSQSGRSRGGRELFF
d_gene: -; v_gene: TRBV27; abundance: -; j_gene: TRBJ2-5; CDR3nt: TGTGCCAGCAGCCCCCGACGGACGTACCAAGAGACCCAGTACTTC; CDR3aa: CASSPRRTYQETQYF
d_gene: -; v_gene: TRBV30; abundance: -; j_gene: TRBJ1-1; CDR3nt: TGTGCCTGGAGTGCAGGGGAATTTGAAGCTGAAGCTTTCTTT; CDR3aa: CAWSAGEFEAEAFF
d_gene: TRBD2; v_gene: TRBV4-2; abundance: once; j_gene: TRBJ2-3; CDR3nt: TGTGCCAGCAGCCAAGAAGGGTTAGCGGGGGCGGATACGCAGTATTTT; CDR3aa: CASSQEGLAGADTQYF
d_gene: -; v_gene: TRBV5-6; abundance: -; j_gene: TRBJ1-5; CDR3nt: TGTGCCAGCAGCTTGAGTTTAGGCAATCAGCCCCAGCATTTT; CDR3aa: CASSLSLGNQPQHF
d_gene: -; v_gene: TRBV13; abundance: -; j_gene: TRBJ2-7; CDR3nt: TGTGCCAGCAGCTTGGGCAGGTCCTACGAGCAGTACTTC; CDR3aa: CASSLGRSYEQYF
d_gene: TRBD1; v_gene: TRBV7-9; abundance: -; j_gene: TRBJ1-2; CDR3nt: TGTGCCAGCAGCTCACCGGGACAGGGGGGTTATGGCTACACCTTC; CDR3aa: CASSSPGQGGYGYTF
d_gene: -; v_gene: TRBV4-1; abundance: -; j_gene: TRBJ1-2; CDR3nt: TGCGCCAGCAGCCAAGCCCGGGCCGCGGGCTATGGCTACACCTTC; CDR3aa: CASSQARAAGYGYTF
d_gene: TRBD1; v_gene: TRBV11-2; abundance: few; j_gene: TRBJ2-7; CDR3nt: TGTGCCAGCAGCACCTACAGGGGTTCAACCTACGAGCAGTACTTC; CDR3aa: CASSTYRGSTYEQYF
d_gene: -; v_gene: TRBV4-1; abundance: few; j_gene: TRBJ2-3; CDR3nt: TGCGCCAGCAGCCAAATGCCGGGAGCAGATACGCAGTATTTT; CDR3aa: CASSQMPGADTQYF
d_gene: -; v_gene: TRBV13; abundance: -; j_gene: TRBJ2-3; CDR3nt: TGTGCCAGCAGCCCCTTGGTGGGGGGCAGCACAGATACGCAGTATTTT; CDR3aa: CASSPLVGGSTDTQYF
d_gene: -; v_gene: TRBV7-9; abundance: -; j_gene: TRBJ2-7; CDR3nt: TGTGCCAGCAGCCCCCAGGTCTCAGCCTACGAGCAGTACTTC; CDR3aa: CASSPQVSAYEQYF
d_gene: -; v_gene: TRBV29-1; abundance: -; j_gene: TRBJ1-5; CDR3nt: TGCAGCGTTGTATACAGCAATAGCAATCAGCCCCAGCATTTT; CDR3aa: CSVVYSNSNQPQHF
d_gene: TRBD1; v_gene: TRBV14; abundance: few; j_gene: TRBJ2-7; CDR3nt: TGTGCCAGCAGCAGGACAGGCGCTACCTACGAGCAGTACTTC; CDR3aa: CASSRTGATYEQYF
d_gene: TRBD1; v_gene: TRBV5-1; abundance: -; j_gene: TRBJ1-5; CDR3nt: TGCGCCAGCAGACGGGACAGCACTCGGAATCAGCCCCAGCATTTT; CDR3aa: CASRRDSTRNQPQHF
d_gene: -; v_gene: TRBV13; abundance: -; j_gene: TRBJ2-4; CDR3nt: TGTGCCAGCAGCTCCTACCTAGCCAAAAACATTCAGTACTTC; CDR3aa: CASSSYLAKNIQYF
d_gene: TRBD1; v_gene: TRBV5-6; abundance: -; j_gene: TRBJ2-7; CDR3nt: TGTGCCAGCAGCTTTCCGGGACAGGGTTTTTCCGAGCAGTACTTC; CDR3aa: CASSFPGQGFSEQYF
d_gene: -; v_gene: TRBV29-1; abundance: -; j_gene: TRBJ2-5; CDR3nt: TGCAGCGCCACAACCCCCGGGACAACGGCCCGTTTAGGGTACTTC; CDR3aa: CSATTPGTTARLGYF
d_gene: -; v_gene: TRBV6-5; abundance: -; j_gene: TRBJ2-5; CDR3nt: TGTGCCAGCAGCCTAAGCCGGGCGTTCCAAGAGACCCAGTACTTC; CDR3aa: CASSLSRAFQETQYF
d_gene: TRBD2; v_gene: TRBV6-1; abundance: few; j_gene: TRBJ2-5; CDR3nt: TGTGCCAGCAGTGAGGGGCGGGGGGTCCAAGAGACCCAGTACTTC; CDR3aa: CASSEGRGVQETQYF
d_gene: TRBD2; v_gene: TRBV12-5; abundance: -; j_gene: TRBJ2-2; CDR3nt: TGTGCTAGTGGTTCTAGCGGGGGGATCACCGGGGAGCTGTTTTTT; CDR3aa: CASGSSGGITGELFF
d_gene: -; v_gene: TRBV27; abundance: -; j_gene: TRBJ1-2; CDR3nt: TGTGCCAGCAGTTATTCCGGGGGTCACTATGGCTACACCTTC; CDR3aa: CASSYSGGHYGYTF
d_gene: TRBD1; v_gene: TRBV6-5; abundance: -; j_gene: TRBJ2-6; CDR3nt: TGTGCCAGCAGTCCGGACAGGGGGGATACCAACGTCCTGACTTTC; CDR3aa: CASSPDRGDTNVLTF
d_gene: -; v_gene: TRBV7-8; abundance: once; j_gene: TRBJ2-1; CDR3nt: TGTGCCAGCAGCCCAGGATTGGGCGGGTACAATGAGCAGTTCTTC; CDR3aa: CASSPGLGGYNEQFF